The 9 T cell receptor beta chains below come from one sample, sequenced in a study of T cells in Graves' hyperthyroidism and ophthalmopathy. RNA transcripts served as the template for amplifying TCR beta CDR3 regions. TCR CDR3 regions were first amplified by RT-PCR with HTBI primers. MiXCR, run by TCRdb on the multiplex PCR reads, gives a single entry per CDR3 protein. The table shows 250,000 or so distinct CDR3 sequences, with 13% to 15% occurring only once. Sequencing used blood. Receptors were obtained from a woman aged 45 to 65 with Graves' hyperthyroidism that later progressed to Graves' ophthalmopathy.

The chain recombines TRBV9 with TRBJ2-6; 7 bases align to TRBD1. Germline V gene data show CDR1 as SGDLS and CDR2 as YYNGEE. The CDR3 is 18 amino acids. J was trimmed by 0 bases and V by 2 bases; bases with no gene match: 8. Here the CDR3 DNA reads TGTGCCAGCAGCGTTCGGGACAGCAGTTACTCTGGGGCCAACGTCCTGACTTTC. Protein product: CASSVRDSSYSGANVLTF.

This clonotype was recorded many times. The V call is TRBV6-1, the J call TRBJ1-2; D unresolved. V gave up 1 base and J gave up 8 bases, with 8 bases separating them. This CDR3 contains 12 residues. From germline, CDR1 is MNHNS and CDR2 SASEGT. The chain's CDR3 is CASSEVWRGYTF. Here the CDR3 DNA reads TGTGCCAGCAGTGAAGTTTGGCGGGGCTACACCTTC.

Remarks on this clonotype: A junction boundary mismatches the germline segment, possibly from a read error. The chain joins TRBV5-5 to TRBJ2-7; perhaps TRBD2 as D (5 bases). The germline V gene has CDR1 SGHKS and CDR2 YYEKEE (reference sequence). The CDR3 totals 15 residues. In nucleotides, the CDR3 is TGTGCCAGCAGCTCCTCGACCGGAGGAGCCTACGGGCAGTACTTC. It is translated as CASSSSTGGAYGQYF.

The chain uses TRBV19 and TRBJ2-5; no definite D call. Trimming pared 6 bases from V and 1 base from J, leaving 15 bases between. CDR1 and CDR2 (germline): LNHDA, SQIVND (reference sequence). CDR3 length: 15 amino acids. This CDR3 is CASSDVGQIQETQYF. The CDR3 bases are TGTGCCAGTAGCGATGTTGGCCAGATCCAAGAGACCCAGTACTTC.

This clonotype was detected ten times or more. This sequence joins TRBV7-9 and TRBJ2-1; perhaps TRBD2 as D (7 bases). V lost 8 bases and J lost 5, with 25 bases in between. The CDR3 covers 17 residues. Germline loops: CDR1 SEHNR, CDR2 FQNEAQ (reference sequence). CDR3 sequence (DNA): TGTGCCAGCGGGGGGGTAGGGGGGCGGGAGTCCGACAATGAGCAGTTCTTC. Its translation: CASGGVGGRESDNEQFF.

This clonotype appeared many times. This chain uses TRBV29-1 with TRBJ2-4; 7 bases match TRBD2. Germline assignment: CDR1 SQVTM and CDR2 ANQGSEA. J gave up 0 bases and V 6 bases, and 8 bases lay outside the gene matches. The CDR3 is 15 amino acids. CDR3 DNA sequence: TGCAGCGTGGAGGAAGCGGGGCGAGCCAAAAACATTCAGTACTTC. Amino acids: CSVEEAGRAKNIQYF.

This clonotype was observed many times. CDR3 in DNA: TGTGCCAGCAGCCCCGGACAGCGGGGTAGATGGTATTTT. This codes for CASSPGQRGRWYF. The gene calls are TRBV28 and TRBJ2-3; maybe TRBD2 (7 bases). The CDR3 runs to 13 residues. The ends were cut back, 6 bases at V and 14 bases at J, with 21 bases in the middle. Germline V CDR1 and CDR2: MDHEN, SYDVKM.

The rearrangement uses TRBV28 and TRBJ2-2; D perhaps matches TRBD1 (6 bases). Trimming shortened V by 3 bases and J by 7 bases, and 15 bases separated the two germline ends. Germline-derived CDR1 and CDR2 are MDHEN and SYDVKM. The CDR3 is made up of 15 amino acids. This chain's CDR3 is CASSLGDMRNGELFF. The CDR3 DNA reads as TGTGCCAGCAGTTTGGGGGACATGCGAAACGGGGAGCTGTTTTTT.

This clonotype was observed many times. The chain recombines TRBV6-5 with TRBJ1-1; tentatively, D is TRBD1 (6 bases). V lost 2 bases, J lost 5 bases, and 9 bases lay in between. The CDR3 is made up of 13 amino acids. Germline CDR1 and CDR2: MNHEY and SVGAGI. DNA of the CDR3: TGTGCCAGCAGTTACGAGGGGGGGACTGAAGCTTTCTTT. It yields the protein CASSYEGGTEAFF.